These 18 T cell receptor beta chains share one sample of origin, sequenced in a study of radiation and T cells in renal cell carcinoma. The assay was immunoSEQ multiplex PCR, and TCRdb's table has in-frame clones only and misses some. The sample carries around 21,000 clones, more than 40% recorded once. Treatment indicated: 15 Gy SBRT to primary tumor, nephrectomy 4 weeks later. The sequenced sample was tumor tissue, obtained from a patient whose treatment included radiotherapy and nephrectomy. The receptors shown here come from a woman aged 45-65 years with renal cell carcinoma.

This clone was observed a handful of times. This chain connects TRBV2 to TRBJ2-7, with 10 nucleotides matching TRBD1. The CDR3 consists of 14 residues. Germline V gene data show CDR1 as SNHLY and CDR2 as FYNNEI. V was pared by 7 bases and J by 0 bases, with 3 bases of the junction left unmatched. The CDR3 is CASTRTGGSYEQYF. CDR3 nucleotide sequence: TGTGCCAGCACCCGGACAGGGGGCTCCTACGAGCAGTACTTC.

This chain uses TRBV6-5 with TRBJ1-5; 8 bases fit TRBD1. The CDR3 extends over 14 amino acids. Looked up from germline, CDR1 is MNHEY and CDR2 is SVGAGI. V dropped 5 bases and J dropped 6; count of bases not matched to a gene: 6. The CDR3 nucleotides are TGTGCCAGCAGTCGACAGGGGATAGCTCAGCCCCAGCATTTT. Translation: CASSRQGIAQPQHF.

This clone was observed a few times. The rearrangement uses TRBV5-5 and TRBJ2-1; no definite D call. CDR3 length equals 12 residues. V lost 6 bases to trimming and J lost 3 bases, with 7 bases between them. The germline V gene has CDR1 SGHKS and CDR2 YYEKEE (reference sequence). In nucleotides, the CDR3 is TGTGCCAGCATCGCCAGCTACAATGAGCAGTTCTTC. Amino acids: CASIASYNEQFF.

The rearrangement joins TRBV7-9 to TRBJ2-5, with D possibly TRBD2 on 6 matching bases. The CDR3 is made up of 15 amino acids. CDR1 is SEHNR and CDR2 is FQNEAQ in the germline V gene (reference sequence). V lost 6 bases and J lost 0, with 14 bases in between. DNA for the CDR3: TGTGCCAGCAGAACCACCAGGGACTACCAAGAGACCCAGTACTTC. It yields the protein CASRTTRDYQETQYF.

By sample fraction, this clone is medium-sized. The chain couples TRBV4-1 to TRBJ1-5; tentatively, D is TRBD1 (6 bases). The CDR3 extends over 16 amino acids. CDR1 and CDR2 from the germline V gene are MGHRA and YSYEKL. V was cut by 1 base and J by 1 base, with 11 bases left in between. CDR3 amino acids: CASSQGAGASNQPQHF. The CDR3 region has the DNA TGCGCCAGCAGCCAAGGGGCGGGGGCCAGCAATCAGCCCCAGCATTTT.

The V gene is TRBV29-1, the J gene TRBJ2-7; weak D call: TRBD2 (9 bases). The CDR3 is 15 residues long. V lost 5 bases to trimming and J lost 7 bases, with 24 bases between them. Germline values: CDR1 SQVTM, CDR2 ANQGSEA. CDR3 DNA sequence: TGCAGCGTTATCCCGCAGGGGGCGCGGGGGGGAGAGCAGTACTTC. Translated: CSVIPQGARGGEQYF.

The chain has TRBV7-9 and TRBJ1-2; the D gene is possibly TRBD1 (5 bases). The CDR3 covers 15 residues. V was trimmed by 1 base and J by 1 base, leaving 10 bases between them. Germline-derived CDR1 and CDR2 are SEHNR and FQNEAQ (reference sequence). CDR3 nucleotides: TGTGCCAGCAGCTTAGACATGGGACGTAACTATGGCTACACCTTC. This sequence encodes CASSLDMGRNYGYTF.

CDR3 in DNA: TGTGCCAGCAGTGAGGCAGGGGAGGCCAATCAGCCCCAGCATTTT. As protein: CASSEAGEANQPQHF. This chain connects TRBV2 to TRBJ1-5, with D tentatively TRBD1 (6 bases). This CDR3 is 15 amino acids long. The germline V gene has CDR1 SNHLY and CDR2 FYNNEI. V was trimmed by 3 bases and J by 3 bases, leaving 12 bases between them.

This clone was found a few times. The chain couples TRBV21-1 to TRBJ1-2; the table's D gene call, TRBD1, was not cross checked with the DNA. TRBV21-1 has pseudogene status. The CDR3 runs 16 residues. DNA for the CDR3: TGTGCCAGCAGCAAAGAACCGGCCAGGGGTGAGTATGGCTACACCTTC. This translates into CASSKEPARGEYGYTF.

This clone ranks as medium-sized. J is TRBJ2-7 and V is TRBV19; 9 positions agree with TRBD1. This CDR3 is 15 amino acids long. Germline V gene sequence: CDR1 LNHDA, CDR2 SQIVND (reference sequence). After removal of 5 bases from V and 6 bases from J, the junction contained 11 bases not matched to a gene. CDR3 sequence reads: CASSLSGTGFSEQYF. In DNA form, the CDR3 reads TGTGCCAGTAGTTTATCCGGGACAGGGTTCAGCGAGCAGTACTTC. Supplemented by reference TRBV19 and TRBJ2-7, the full variable domain reads DGGITQSPKYLFRKEGQNVTLSCEQNLNHDAMYWYRQDPGQGLRLIYYSQIVNDFQKGDIAEGYSVSREKKESFPLTVTSAQKNPTAFYLCASSLSGTGFSEQYFGPGTRLTVT.

This clone was observed a handful of times. The chain is built from TRBV7-9 and TRBJ2-7; D possibly uses TRBD1 or TRBD2 (5 bases each). V gave up 4 bases and J gave up 3 bases, with 16 bases separating them. The CDR3 has 15 amino acids. Germline lookup yields CDR1 SEHNR and CDR2 FQNEAQ (reference sequence). The CDR3 DNA is TGTGCCAGCAGCTGGATAACCCAGGGAGACTACGAGCAGTACTTC. Translating it yields CASSWITQGDYEQYF. Together with reference TRBV7-9 and TRBJ2-7, the CDR3 gives the full variable domain: DTGVSQNPRHKITKRGQNVTFRCDPISEHNRLYWYRQTLGQGPEFLTYFQNEAQLEKSRLLSDRFSAERPKGSFSTLEIQRTEQGDSAMYLCASSWITQGDYEQYFGPGTRLTVT.

CDR3: CASSYGTGRNYGYTF. DNA for the CDR3: TGTGCCAGCAGTTACGGGACAGGGCGGAACTATGGCTACACCTTC. The chain employs TRBV6-5 and TRBJ1-2; 9 bases agree with TRBD1. V shed 2 bases and J 2 bases; nucleotides not matched to a gene: 3. This CDR3 has 15 amino acids. Germline loops: CDR1 MNHEY, CDR2 SVGAGI.

This clone showed up just a few times. Here the CDR3 reads CASSEIRIRCNQPQHF. DNA of the CDR3: TGTGCCAGCAGCGAGATTAGGATTAGGTGCAATCAGCCCCAGCATTTT. This sequence joins TRBV21-1 and TRBJ1-5. TRBV21-1 represents a pseudogene. This CDR3 has 16 amino acids.

The chain combines TRBV27 with TRBJ1-5; 7 bases are a match to TRBD1. The junction had 5 bases not matched to a gene; V was cut back by 3 bases and J by 3 bases. The germline V gene encodes CDR1 MNHEY and CDR2 SMNVEV (reference sequence). This CDR3 comprises 15 residues. The CDR3 protein is CASSFSDRFNQPQHF. The CDR3 DNA sequence: TGTGCCAGCAGTTTCTCGGACAGGTTCAATCAGCCCCAGCATTTT.

The chain carries TRBV6-6 and TRBJ1-6, with 7 bases fitting TRBD1. Germline V gene lookup returns CDR1 MNHNY and CDR2 SVGAGI (reference sequence). CDR3 size: 13 residues. J was trimmed by 8 bases and V by 5 bases; bases with no gene match: 3. The CDR3 loop reads CASSDRVYSPLHF. The CDR3 nucleotides read TGTGCCAGCAGTGACAGGGTTTATTCACCCCTCCACTTT.

This clone was seen a few times. CDR3 in amino acids: CASSRLNTEAFF. The CDR3 nucleotides are TGTGCCAGCAGCCGGCTCAACACTGAAGCTTTCTTT. This chain connects TRBV7-6 to TRBJ1-1, with no clear D. Trimming left V 5 bases short and J 2 bases short, with 6 bases between. The CDR3 length is 12 residues. Germline V gives CDR1 SGHVS, CDR2 FNYEAQ.

This clone was counted between two and nine times. The chain links TRBV5-6 to TRBJ2-2; D possibly corresponds to TRBD2 (6 bases). V was cut by 5 bases and J by 0 bases, with 11 bases left in between. Germline CDR1 reads SGHDT; CDR2 reads YYEEEE. This CDR3 region has 15 residues. The CDR3 coding sequence is TGTGCCAGCAGGTCGACGGGGGCGAACACCGGGGAGCTGTTTTTT. Translated: CASRSTGANTGELFF.

The chain recombines TRBV7-2 with TRBJ1-2; 8 bases align to TRBD1. The germline V gene encodes CDR1 SGHTA and CDR2 FQGNSA. The V and J ends lost 3 bases and 0 bases, in that order; junction bases with no gene match: 6. This CDR3 is built from 16 residues. Here the CDR3 DNA reads TGTGCCAGCAGCTTCTCGACAGGGGAGCCTAACTATGGCTACACCTTC. It translates to CASSFSTGEPNYGYTF.